This TCR beta chain was identified during a study of T cells in Graves' hyperthyroidism and ophthalmopathy. As concerns this clonotype: The junction departs from germline at one end; a sequencing error may be responsible.

Patients showing uncontrolled infection, other autoimmune disease, pregnancy or lactation were ineligible. Used for diagnoses were clinical symptoms, serum thyroxine and TRAb, thyroid ultrasound and orbital computed tomography. Out of over 7.5 ml of fresh peripheral blood came the PBMCs. Amplified regions were TCR beta CDR3 sequences from RNA transcripts. With the HTBI primer set, the TCR CDR3 went through a first round of RT-PCR. TCRdb re-analysed the multiplex PCR reads in MiXCR, keeping a single row per CDR3 protein. The table records roughly 660,000 distinct CDR3 sequences, around a sixth of them present only once. The material sequenced was blood. This receptor was taken from a man aged 50 to 59 with Graves' hyperthyroidism.

CDR3 loop: CASSEFTGANVLTF. DNA for the CDR3: TGTGCCAGCAGTGAGTTCACTGGAGCCAACGTCCTGACTTTC. V and J are TRBV6-1 and TRBJ2-6; D uncertain. CDR1 MNHNS and CDR2 SASEGT come from the germline V gene. This CDR3 spans 14 amino acids.